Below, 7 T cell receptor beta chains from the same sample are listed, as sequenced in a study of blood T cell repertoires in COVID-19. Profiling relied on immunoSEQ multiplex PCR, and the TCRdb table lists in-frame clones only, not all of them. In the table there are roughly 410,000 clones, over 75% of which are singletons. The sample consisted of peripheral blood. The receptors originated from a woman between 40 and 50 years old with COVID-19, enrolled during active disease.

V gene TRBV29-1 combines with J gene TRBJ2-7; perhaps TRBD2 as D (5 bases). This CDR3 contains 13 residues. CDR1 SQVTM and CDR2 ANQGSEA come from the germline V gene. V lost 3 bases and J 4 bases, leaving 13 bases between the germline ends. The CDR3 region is CSVDPRGDYEQYF. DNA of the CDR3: TGCAGCGTTGACCCACGGGGAGATTACGAGCAGTACTTC.

DNA for the CDR3: TGTGCCAGCAGGGATTTAGCGGGGGCCACCAAAAACATTCAGTACTTC. Translated, it gives CASRDLAGATKNIQYF. The genes are TRBV4-2 and TRBJ2-4; 9 positions match TRBD2. CDR1 is LGHNA, CDR2 YNFKEQ, per germline. Losses at the gene ends were 6 bases for V and 2 bases for J; bases not matched to a gene: 8. The CDR3 contains 16 residues.

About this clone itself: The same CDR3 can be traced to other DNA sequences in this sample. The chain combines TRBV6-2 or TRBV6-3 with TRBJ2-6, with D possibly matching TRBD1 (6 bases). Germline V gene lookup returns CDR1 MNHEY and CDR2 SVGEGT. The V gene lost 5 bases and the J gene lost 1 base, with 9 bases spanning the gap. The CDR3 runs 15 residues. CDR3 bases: TGTGCCAGCAGTAGAGGGGGTTCTGGGGCCAACGTCCTGACTTTC. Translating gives CASSRGGSGANVLTF.

CDR3 sequence (DNA): TGTGCCAGCAGTGAAACAGGGTACAATCAGCCCCAGCATTTT. Encoded protein: CASSETGYNQPQHF. V gene TRBV25-1 combines with J gene TRBJ1-5; D is perhaps TRBD1 (6 bases). Deletions cut 2 bases from V and 3 bases from J, with 8 bases between. The V gene's germline CDR1 is MGHDK and CDR2 SYGVNS. CDR3 length: 14 residues. Looking up the rest from reference TRBV25-1 and TRBJ1-5 gives the full variable domain: EADIYQTPRYLVIGTGKKITLECSQTMGHDKMYWYQQDPGMELHLIHYSYGVNSTEKGDLSSESTVSRIRTEHFPLTLESARPSHTSQYLCASSETGYNQPQHFGDGTRLSIL.

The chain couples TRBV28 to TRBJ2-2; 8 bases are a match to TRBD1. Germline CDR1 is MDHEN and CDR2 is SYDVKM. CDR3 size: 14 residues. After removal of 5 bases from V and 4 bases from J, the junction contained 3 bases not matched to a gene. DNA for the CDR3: TGTGCCAGCAGTACAGGGGGTCCCACCGGGGAGCTGTTTTTT. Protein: CASSTGGPTGELFF. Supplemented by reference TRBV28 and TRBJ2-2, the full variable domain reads DVKVTQSSRYLVKRTGEKVFLECVQDMDHENMFWYRQDPGLGLRLIYFSYDVKMKEKGDIPEGYSVSREKKERFSLILESASTNQTSMYLCASSTGGPTGELFFGEGSRLTVL.

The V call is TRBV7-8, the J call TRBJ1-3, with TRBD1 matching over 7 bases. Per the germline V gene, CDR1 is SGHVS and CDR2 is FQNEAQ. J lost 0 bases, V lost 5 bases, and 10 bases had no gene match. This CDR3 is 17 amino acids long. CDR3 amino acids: CASSLIRDSHSGNTIYF. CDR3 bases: TGTGCCAGCAGCCTGATCCGGGACAGCCACTCTGGAAACACCATATATTTT. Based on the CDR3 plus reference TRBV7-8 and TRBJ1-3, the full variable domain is GAGVSQSPRYKVAKRGQDVALRCDPISGHVSLFWYQQALGQGPEFLTYFQNEAQLDKSGLPSDRFFAERPEGSVSTLKIQRTQQEDSAVYLCASSLIRDSHSGNTIYFGEGSWLTVV.

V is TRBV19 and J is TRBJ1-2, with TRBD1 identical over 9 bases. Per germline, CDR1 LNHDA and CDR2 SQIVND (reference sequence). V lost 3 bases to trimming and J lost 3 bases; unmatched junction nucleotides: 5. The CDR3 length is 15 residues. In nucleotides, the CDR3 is TGTGCCAGTAGTATCCCGGGACAGGGATACTATGGCTACACCTTC. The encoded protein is CASSIPGQGYYGYTF.